The 13 T cell receptor beta chains below were found in one sample sequenced in a study of T cell changes during pregnancy in multiple sclerosis. TCRdb's copy holds only in-frame clones and misses some; the assay was immunoSEQ multiplex PCR. This table holds 50,000 or so clones, 93% found once. The specimen was peripheral blood, collected in the second trimester of pregnancy. These receptors all stem from a female donor with multiple sclerosis, enrolled in a pregnancy study.

As DNA, the CDR3 is TGCGCCAGCAGCCGAGGACAGCCTGACTATGGCTACACCTTC. It is translated as CASSRGQPDYGYTF. The chain links TRBV5-1 to TRBJ1-2; D perhaps matches TRBD1 (6 bases). Germline CDR1 SGHRS, CDR2 YFSETQ. V lost 4 bases and J lost 3, with 13 bases in between. The CDR3 spans 14 residues.

The chain combines TRBV15 with TRBJ2-1; 7 bases fit TRBD2. The CDR3 covers 14 residues. CDR1 is LNHNV, CDR2 YYDKDF, per germline (reference sequence). The V gene end was trimmed by 5 bases and the J gene end by 7 bases; junction bases not matched to a gene: 8. The CDR3 loop reads CATSPGRGGNEQFF. CDR3 nucleotide sequence: TGTGCCACCAGCCCAGGGAGGGGAGGGAATGAGCAGTTCTTC. Supplemented by reference TRBV15 and TRBJ2-1, the full variable domain reads DAMVIQNPRYQVTQFGKPVTLSCSQTLNHNVMYWYQQKSSQAPKLLFHYYDKDFNNEADTPDNFQSRRPNTSFCFLDIRSPGLGDTAMYLCATSPGRGGNEQFFGPGTRLTVL.

The rearrangement links TRBV27 to TRBJ2-7, with 7 bases aligning to TRBD2. CDR1 MNHEY and CDR2 SMNVEV come from the germline V gene (reference sequence). With 3 bases clipped from V and 3 bases from J, the junction kept 5 bases outside the gene matches. This CDR3 has 14 amino acids. The CDR3 DNA follows: TGTGCCAGCAGTTTGGTGGGGGGGTTCTACGAGCAGTACTTC. Encoded protein: CASSLVGGFYEQYF.

V gene TRBV5-6 combines with J gene TRBJ2-7; the match to TRBD1 covers 9 bases. The CDR3 is 15 amino acids. Germline assignment: CDR1 SGHDT and CDR2 YYEEEE. The V and J ends lost 1 base and 9 bases, in that order; junction bases with no gene match: 11. CDR3 bases: TGTGCCAGCAGCTTGTCCCCCGGGACAGGGATCGGGCAGTACTTC. This gives the protein CASSLSPGTGIGQYF.

V is TRBV5-6 and J is TRBJ2-1; maybe TRBD1 (5 bases). The V gene's germline CDR1 is SGHDT and CDR2 YYEEEE. The CDR3 contains 15 residues. V was pared by 6 bases and J by 6 bases, with 19 bases between. CDR3 sequence (DNA): TGTGCCAGCACCTCCGTATGGGGCAGGGTCAATGAGCAGTTCTTC. It specifies CASTSVWGRVNEQFF.

The V gene is TRBV7-9, the J gene TRBJ1-3; D is unclear. The CDR3 sequence is 14 residues long. The germline CDR1 and CDR2 sequences are SEHNR and FQNEAQ (reference sequence). Trimming took 5 bases from V and 1 from J, leaving 9 bases between them. For the CDR3, the DNA is TGTGCCAGCAGCCCCGCGGGGTCTGGAAACACCATATATTTT. This gives the protein CASSPAGSGNTIYF.

This clone was detected a few times. This chain joins TRBV7-2 and TRBJ1-5; no firm D call. Trimming removed 0 bases from V and 4 bases from J, with 7 bases in between. The germline gives CDR1 SGHTA, CDR2 FQGNSA. This CDR3 is built from 14 residues. CDR3 sequence: CASSLASVNQPQHF. CDR3 DNA: TGTGCCAGCAGCTTAGCCTCGGTGAATCAGCCCCAGCATTTT.

The rearrangement links TRBV7-2 to TRBJ2-5, with 13 bases fitting TRBD2. Germline trimming cut 5 bases from V and 5 bases from J; bases unmatched to any gene: 8. The germline V gene encodes CDR1 SGHTA and CDR2 FQGNSA. CDR3 length: 16 residues. DNA for the CDR3: TGTGCCAGCAGCGACGGACTAGCGGGAGATGGTGAGACCCAGTACTTC. This sequence encodes CASSDGLAGDGETQYF.

This chain uses TRBV7-3 with TRBJ2-1; the D is unclear. From germline, CDR1 is SGHTA and CDR2 FQGTGA. The CDR3 runs 12 residues. The V end was cut by 4 bases, the J end by 5 bases, with 6 bases between. CDR3 sequence: CASSSGDNEQFF. The CDR3, as DNA: TGTGCCAGCAGCTCCGGAGACAATGAGCAGTTCTTC.

The rearrangement links TRBV1 to TRBJ1-2; the table's TRBD1 call for D was not verified on the DNA. TRBV1 is a recognized pseudogene. The length of the CDR3 is 15 residues. The CDR3 protein is CTSSQGRQGFYGYTF. As DNA, the CDR3 is TGCACCAGCAGCCAAGGTCGTCAGGGGTTCTATGGCTACACCTTC.

The DNA for the CDR3 is TGTGCCAGCAGTTTACAGGGTGGAGGCACAGATACGCAGTATTTT. Translating it yields CASSLQGGGTDTQYF. This sequence joins TRBV28 and TRBJ2-3; the D gene is possibly TRBD1 (5 bases). Deletions cut 2 bases from V and 1 base from J, with 10 bases between. This CDR3 is 15 amino acids long. CDR1 is MDHEN and CDR2 is SYDVKM in the germline V gene. Full variable domain (remainder filled in from reference TRBV28 and TRBJ2-3): DVKVTQSSRYLVKRTGEKVFLECVQDMDHENMFWYRQDPGLGLRLIYFSYDVKMKEKGDIPEGYSVSREKKERFSLILESASTNQTSMYLCASSLQGGGTDTQYFGPGTRLTVL.

The rearrangement uses TRBV7-2 and TRBJ2-7, with a weak D call TRBD2 (6 bases). This CDR3 spans 13 amino acids. In germline, CDR1 is SGHTA, CDR2 FQGNSA. Trimming pared 11 bases from V and 3 bases from J, leaving 17 bases between. CDR3 residues: CASAETSFYEQYF. The CDR3 coding sequence is TGTGCCTCAGCCGAGACTAGTTTCTACGAGCAGTACTTC.

This chain uses TRBV5-4 with TRBJ2-5, with 7 nucleotides matching TRBD2. The CDR3 is 15 residues long. The V segment lost 0 bases and the J segment 2 bases; nucleotides outside the gene matches: 4. Germline CDR1 is SGHNT and CDR2 is YYREEE (reference sequence). The CDR3 reads CASSLGLAVQETQYF. DNA of the CDR3: TGTGCCAGCAGCTTGGGCCTAGCGGTTCAAGAGACCCAGTACTTC.